This T cell receptor beta chain was identified during a study of blood T cells in healthy people across ages. Study-wide findings and caveats: Naive T cell percentage showed a strong correlation with TCR beta diversity.

The use of a sample-barcoded 5' primer and a J-beta primer mix characterized a second PCR of about 7 to 12 cycles. Each CDR3 protein gets one entry after TCRdb re-called the 5' RACE reads with MiXCR. The table records hundreds of thousands of distinct CDR3 sequences, approximately 50% of them present only once. The table lists this clonotype with a few counts. Its cognate antigen is unknown. With 2 bases removed from V and 3 bases from J, the gap between germline ends came to 10 bases. This CDR3 comprises 14 residues. Sequences were obtained from blood. The clonotype comes from a man between 60 and 75 years old in good health. V usage is TRBV12-3 or TRBV12-4 and J usage is TRBJ1-2; D possibly corresponds to TRBD1 (6 bases). CDR3 in amino acids: CASSLMGADYGYTF. In DNA form, the CDR3 reads TGTGCCAGCAGTTTAATGGGGGCAGACTATGGCTACACCTTC.